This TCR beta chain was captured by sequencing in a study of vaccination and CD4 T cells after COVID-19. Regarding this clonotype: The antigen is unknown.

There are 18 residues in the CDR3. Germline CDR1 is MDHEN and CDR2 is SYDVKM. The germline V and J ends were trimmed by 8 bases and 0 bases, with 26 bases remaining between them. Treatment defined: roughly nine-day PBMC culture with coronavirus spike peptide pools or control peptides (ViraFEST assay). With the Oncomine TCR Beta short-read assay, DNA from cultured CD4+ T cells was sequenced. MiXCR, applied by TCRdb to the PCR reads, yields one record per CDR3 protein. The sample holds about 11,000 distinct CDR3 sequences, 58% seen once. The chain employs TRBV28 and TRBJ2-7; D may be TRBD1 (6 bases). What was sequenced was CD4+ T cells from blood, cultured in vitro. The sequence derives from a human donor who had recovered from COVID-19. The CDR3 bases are TGTGCCAGCCCTCCTCCCGGGACACTGAGGGCACTCTCCTACGAGCAGTACTTC. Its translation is CASPPPGTLRALSYEQYF.